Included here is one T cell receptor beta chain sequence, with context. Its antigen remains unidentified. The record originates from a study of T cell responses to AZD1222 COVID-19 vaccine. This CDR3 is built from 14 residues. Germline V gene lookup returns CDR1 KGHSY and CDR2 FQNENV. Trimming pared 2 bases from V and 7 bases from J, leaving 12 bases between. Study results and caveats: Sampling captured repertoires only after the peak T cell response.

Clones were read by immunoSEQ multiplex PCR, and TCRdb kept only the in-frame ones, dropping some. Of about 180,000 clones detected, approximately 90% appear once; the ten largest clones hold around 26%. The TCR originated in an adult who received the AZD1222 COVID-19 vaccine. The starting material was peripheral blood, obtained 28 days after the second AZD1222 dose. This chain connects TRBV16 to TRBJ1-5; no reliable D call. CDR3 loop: CASSQIQIGQPQHF. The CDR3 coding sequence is TGTGCCAGCAGCCAAATACAGATCGGACAGCCCCAGCATTTT.